This entry is about one T cell receptor beta chain. What it recognizes is unknown. Amplification yielded TCR beta CDR3 regions, with RNA transcripts as the source. HTBI primers were the set used in a first-round RT-PCR of the TCR CDR3. TCRdb ran MiXCR on the multiplex PCR reads and lists one entry per CDR3 protein. The sample shows 250,000 to 300,000 distinct CDR3 sequences, less than 20% of them seen only once. Germline V gene data show CDR1 as SGHTS and CDR2 as YDEGEE. V was clipped by 0 bases and J by 4 bases; unmatched bases: 6. The CDR3 consists of 16 residues. In the ophthalmopathy cohort, Clinical Activity Score was at least 3, NOSPECS grade at least 4, and duration under 3 months. This specimen comes from a study of T cells in Graves' hyperthyroidism and ophthalmopathy. About the research overall: Initial diagnosis, before any treatment, was when peripheral blood was collected. Study observations and caveats: In validation, the model predicted ophthalmopathy. These predictions came a median approximately 6.5 months before onset. Most thyroid clonotypes with frequency above 0.001 were detected in blood.

The receptor's source is a man aged 50 to 60 with Graves' ophthalmopathy. J is TRBJ2-1 and V is TRBV5-8, with TRBD2 identical over 8 bases. The sequenced sample consisted of blood. CDR3 in amino acids: CASSLGLAGQYNEQFF. CDR3 bases: TGTGCCAGCAGCTTGGGTCTAGCGGGTCAGTACAATGAGCAGTTCTTC.